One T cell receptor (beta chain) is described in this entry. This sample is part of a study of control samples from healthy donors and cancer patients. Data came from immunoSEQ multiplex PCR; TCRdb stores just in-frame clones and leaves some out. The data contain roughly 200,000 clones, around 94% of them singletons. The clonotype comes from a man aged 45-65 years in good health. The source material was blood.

The CDR3: CASSRGLSTTNEKLFF. For the CDR3, the DNA is TGTGCCAGCTCCCGAGGACTTTCAACAACTAATGAAAAACTGTTTTTT. This chain uses TRBV18 with TRBJ1-4; the D is unclear. Trimming took off 6 bases at V and 0 bases at J, with 14 bases between the two ends. Germline V lookup: CDR1 KGHSH, CDR2 LQKENI. This CDR3 is built from 16 residues.